The 7 T cell receptor beta chains presented below share a single source sample, sequenced in a study of radiotherapy plus CTLA-4 blockade in lung cancer. The data were produced by immunoSEQ multiplex PCR, yet TCRdb's version contains in-frame clones alone and is incomplete. The repertoire includes more than 30,000 clones, roughly 71% of them detected once, and under 5% sits in the top ten. The sequencing here drew on peripheral blood, taken from a patient treated with radiotherapy plus ipilimumab. The receptor set was obtained from a human donor with non-small cell lung cancer who had stable disease on radiotherapy plus ipilimumab.

V is TRBV2 and J is TRBJ2-7; D remains ambiguous. CDR3 length: 12 residues. The V end lost 2 bases, the J end lost 3 bases, and 5 bases lay between the germline ends. Germline lookup yields CDR1 SNHLY and CDR2 FYNNEI. CDR3 nucleotides: TGTGCCAGCAGTGAAAAGGGCTACGAGCAGTACTTC. Its protein is CASSEKGYEQYF.

This rearrangement joins TRBV2 to TRBJ2-7, with TRBD1 as a possible D gene (5 bases). The CDR3 consists of 13 residues. Germline CDR1 and CDR2: SNHLY and FYNNEI. V was trimmed by 7 bases and J by 0 bases, leaving 10 bases between them. The CDR3 here is CASIRVPSYEQYF. The CDR3 DNA reads TGTGCCAGCATCAGGGTCCCCTCCTACGAGCAGTACTTC. The full variable domain, rest sourced from reference TRBV2 and TRBJ2-7, is EPEVTQTPSHQVTQMGQEVILRCVPISNHLYFYWYRQILGQKVEFLVSFYNNEISEKSEIFDDQFSVERPDGSNFTLKIRSTKLEDSAMYFCASIRVPSYEQYFGPGTRLTVT.

The rearrangement joins TRBV5-6 to TRBJ2-2; 10 positions agree with TRBD2. Germline V CDR1 and CDR2: SGHDT, YYEEEE. Unmatched junction bases numbered 13, after V lost 3 bases and J lost 8 bases. The CDR3 runs 17 residues. The chain's CDR3 is CASSSQLAGWAPGELFF. In nucleotides, the CDR3 is TGTGCCAGCAGCTCTCAACTAGCGGGATGGGCTCCGGGGGAGCTGTTTTTT.

The chain links TRBV19 to TRBJ1-1; D ambiguous. Trimming left V 5 bases short and J 5 bases short, with 18 bases between. CDR1 is LNHDA, CDR2 SQIVND, per germline (reference sequence). The CDR3 covers 15 residues. The CDR3 DNA reads as TGTGCCAGTAGTCAAAACGCCGTCGGCGTTACTGAAGCTTTCTTT. This sequence encodes CASSQNAVGVTEAFF.

This chain links TRBV10-2 with TRBJ2-1; a weak D match, TRBD2 (6 bases). Trimming took 5 bases from V and 0 from J, leaving 11 bases between them. The V gene's germline CDR1 is WSHSY and CDR2 SAAADI. This CDR3 has 15 amino acids. The CDR3 DNA sequence: TGCGCCAGCAGTTCCGGGACTGGCTCCTACAATGAGCAGTTCTTC. Its translation is CASSSGTGSYNEQFF.

The chain links TRBV21-1 to TRBJ1-4; whether TRBD1, the table's D call, matches the DNA was not checked. TRBV21-1 is a known pseudogene. The CDR3 length is 16 residues. The CDR3 protein is CARAPGQGPRNEKLFF. DNA for the CDR3: TGTGCCAGGGCCCCTGGACAGGGGCCACGAAATGAAAAACTGTTTTTT.

This chain links TRBV11-3 with TRBJ2-3; 8 bases map to TRBD2. The J segment lost 1 base and the V segment lost 4 bases, leaving 10 bases of the junction unmatched. Germline V gene sequence: CDR1 SGHNT, CDR2 YENEEA. This CDR3 comprises 17 residues. The CDR3 protein is CASSWPAAREGTDTQYF. The CDR3 nucleotides are TGTGCCAGCAGCTGGCCGGCCGCGCGGGAGGGCACAGATACGCAGTATTTT.